This T cell receptor (beta chain) was recovered during a study of graft-versus-host responses after intestinal transplantation. Study-level information: Each recipient received anti-thymocyte globulin induction, then tacrolimus and steroids for about three years. Overall study results and limits: Some patients had graft-donor T cell macrochimerism. In their allografts, the ratios of graft-versus-host to host-versus-graft T cell clones were high. Recipient marrow held GvH clones, some first seen in ileum or blood.

With 5 bases clipped from V and 9 bases from J, the junction kept 10 bases outside the gene matches. The CDR3 length is 13 residues. Per the germline V gene, CDR1 is MNHEY and CDR2 is SVGAGI. Clones were read by immunoSEQ multiplex PCR, and TCRdb kept only the in-frame ones, dropping some. The sample holds about 90,000 clones, around nine tenths seen once. Details on this clone: What it binds is not known.

The chain employs TRBV6-5 and TRBJ2-7; 7 bases are shared with TRBD2. The clonotype was recovered from a human donor who received an intestinal transplant. The sequencing here drew on unstimulated CD8+ T cells sorted from spleen or lymph node cells, taken before intestinal transplant. Here the CDR3 reads CASSGGDGKGQYF. CDR3 in DNA: TGTGCCAGCAGTGGGGGGGACGGCAAAGGGCAGTACTTC.